This T cell receptor (beta chain) stems from a study of patients and donors after allogeneic stem cell transplantation. Germline V gene data show CDR1 as KGHDR and CDR2 as SFDVKD. The J segment lost 8 bases and the V segment lost 9 bases, leaving 8 bases of the junction unmatched. This CDR3 is 13 amino acids long. Each CDR3 protein is one row after TCRdb ran MiXCR on the RT-PCR reads. The data show roughly 940,000 distinct CDR3 sequences, under 20% seen once. This chain joins TRBV24-1 and TRBJ2-2, with 7 bases fitting TRBD1. The receptor was derived from a human donor who was either an allogeneic HSCT recipient or a stem cell or donor lymphocyte infusion donor (not recorded which). It is not recorded whose cells these are; they may come from a transplant donor. The sequenced material came from blood, either unsorted or a sorted T cell fraction (not recorded which). CDR3 bases: TGTGCCACCCTCGACAGGGATGATGGGGAGCTGTTTTTT. Amino acids: CATLDRDDGELFF.